This is a list of T cell receptor beta chains from one sample in a study of blood T cell repertoires in COVID-19. The table came from immunoSEQ multiplex PCR; TCRdb's copy has only in-frame clones and leaves some out. The table includes over 110,000 clones, 79% detected once. The sample consisted of peripheral blood. These receptors all come from a man in his 60s with acute or convalescent COVID-19. Each CDR3 is given with its conserved first and last residue. D genes are given only for firm matches.

d_call	v_call	j_call	cdr3_aa
-	TRBV28	TRBJ2-3	CASRLQGWDTQYF
TRBD1	TRBV6-2/TRBV6-3	TRBJ2-6	CASSFSSGTAFGANVLTF
TRBD1	TRBV14	TRBJ2-7	CASSQVGRGSYEQYF
TRBD1	TRBV11-2	TRBJ1-1	CASSQGTGGREAFF
-	TRBV7-2	TRBJ2-5	CASSLGHRGTQYF
-	TRBV18	TRBJ1-1	CASSSGGQNTEAFF
TRBD2	TRBV28	TRBJ2-6	CASYRGGSGANVLTF
-	TRBV9	TRBJ1-2	CASSGDRTDANYGYTF
-	TRBV14	TRBJ2-7	CASSLGGSYEQYF
-	TRBV19	TRBJ2-1	CASSISASYNEQFF
TRBD1	TRBV30	TRBJ1-2	CAWRGQVLSFGYGYTF
-	TRBV28	TRBJ2-7	CASTFDSYEQYF
TRBD2	TRBV11-2	TRBJ2-3	CASQLAGDTQYF
TRBD1	TRBV5-1	TRBJ2-5	CASSLAPQGAKETQYF
TRBD1	TRBV28	TRBJ2-7	CASSPGQGTGRAPSYEQYF
-	TRBV10-3	TRBJ1-1	CAISRDTNTEAFF
-	TRBV6-2/TRBV6-3	TRBJ1-2	CASSSPESSNYGYTF
TRBD2	TRBV18	TRBJ2-1	CASSTRTSGQYNEQFF
-	TRBV21-1	TRBJ2-5	CASRGRARETQYF
-	TRBV19	TRBJ1-5	CASRNSDGGNQPQHF
TRBD1	TRBV3-1/TRBV3-2	TRBJ1-6	CASSQDLGTGFYNSPLHF
TRBD2	TRBV7-9	TRBJ2-5	CASSATSGSKSETQYF
-	TRBV6-5	TRBJ1-2	CASSSDNNYGYTF
-	TRBV5-1	TRBJ1-3	CASSLGSTSSGNTIYF
-	TRBV5-8	TRBJ1-1	CASSPKDNRNTEAFF
-	TRBV30	TRBJ1-2	CAWSVGGGYTF
-	TRBV5-6	TRBJ1-1	CASSLMSGEGTEAFF
-	TRBV24-1	TRBJ2-3	CATSDQLRYTQYF
-	TRBV6-1	TRBJ1-1	CASSEPGRGGEAFF
TRBD1	TRBV3-1/TRBV3-2	TRBJ1-6	CASSPSRQGENSPLHF
TRBD1	TRBV27	TRBJ2-7	CASSFGQGAREQYF
TRBD2	TRBV6-2/TRBV6-3	TRBJ2-1	CASSYSTSGRGNEQFF
TRBD1	TRBV28	TRBJ1-2	CASSSMGTVINYGYTF
TRBD1	TRBV28	TRBJ1-5	CASSLQGASQPQHF
TRBD1	TRBV5-1	TRBJ1-1	CASSDGQGFTEAFF
-	TRBV14	TRBJ2-5	CASSQDRVRQETQYF
TRBD2	TRBV9	TRBJ2-5	CASSALAGMRAETQYF
TRBD2	TRBV24-1	TRBJ2-1	CATSDPGLVELNEQFF
-	TRBV6-5	TRBJ2-7	CASRFSYEQYF
-	TRBV25-1	TRBJ2-2	CASSELGAGRDGELFF